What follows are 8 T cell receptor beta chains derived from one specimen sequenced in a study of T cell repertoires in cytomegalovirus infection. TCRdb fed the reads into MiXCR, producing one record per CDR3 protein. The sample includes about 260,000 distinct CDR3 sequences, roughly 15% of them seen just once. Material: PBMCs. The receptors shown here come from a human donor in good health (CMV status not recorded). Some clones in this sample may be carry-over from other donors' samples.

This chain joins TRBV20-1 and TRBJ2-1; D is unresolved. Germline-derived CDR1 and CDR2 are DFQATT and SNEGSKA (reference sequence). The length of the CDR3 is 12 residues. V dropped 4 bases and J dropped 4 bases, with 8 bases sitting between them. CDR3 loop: CSATHVYNEQFF. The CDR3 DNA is TGCAGTGCTACACACGTATACAATGAGCAGTTCTTC.

The CDR3 coding sequence is TGTGCCAGCAGAATGGGACAGGCTGAAGCTTTCTTT. Translated: CASRMGQAEAFF. The rearrangement uses TRBV11-2 and TRBJ1-1, with 8 nucleotides matching TRBD1. The CDR3 has 12 residues. Germline CDR1 reads SGHAT; CDR2 reads FQNNGV. J was trimmed by 6 bases and V by 6 bases; bases with no gene match: 3.

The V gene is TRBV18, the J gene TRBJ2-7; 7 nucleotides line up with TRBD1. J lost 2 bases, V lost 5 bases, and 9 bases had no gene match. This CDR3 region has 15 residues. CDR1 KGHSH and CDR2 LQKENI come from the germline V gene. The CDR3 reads CASSDAGTVTYEQYF. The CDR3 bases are TGTGCCAGCTCAGACGCCGGGACAGTCACCTACGAGCAGTACTTC.

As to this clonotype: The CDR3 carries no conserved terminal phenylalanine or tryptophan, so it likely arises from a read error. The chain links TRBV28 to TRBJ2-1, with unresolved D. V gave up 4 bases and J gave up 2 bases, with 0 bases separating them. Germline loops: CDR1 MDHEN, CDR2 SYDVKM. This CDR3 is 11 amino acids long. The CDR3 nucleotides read TGTGCCAGCAGTTCCTACAATGAGCAGTTCGTC. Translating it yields CASSSYNEQFV.

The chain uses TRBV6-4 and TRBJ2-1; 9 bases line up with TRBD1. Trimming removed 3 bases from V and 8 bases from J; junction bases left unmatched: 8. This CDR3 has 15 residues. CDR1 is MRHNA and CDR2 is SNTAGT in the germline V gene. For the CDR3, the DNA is TGTGCCAGCAGTGAACGGACAGGGGATAGGGATGAGCAGTTCTTC. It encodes CASSERTGDRDEQFF.

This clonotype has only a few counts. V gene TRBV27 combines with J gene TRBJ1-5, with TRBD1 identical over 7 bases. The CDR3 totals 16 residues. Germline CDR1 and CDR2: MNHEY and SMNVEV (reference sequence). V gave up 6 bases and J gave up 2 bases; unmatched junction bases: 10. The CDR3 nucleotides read TGTGCCAGCAGCCCGATGGGCAGGGGGGGCAATCAGCCCCAGCATTTT. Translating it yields CASSPMGRGGNQPQHF.

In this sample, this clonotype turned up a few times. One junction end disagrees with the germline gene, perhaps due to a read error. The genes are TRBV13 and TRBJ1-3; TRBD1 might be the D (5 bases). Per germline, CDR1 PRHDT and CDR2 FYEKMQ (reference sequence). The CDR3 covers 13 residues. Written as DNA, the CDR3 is TGTGCCAGCAGCTTGGGCCGAACAGGTCCCCCGAGCTTT. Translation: CASSLGRTGPPSF.

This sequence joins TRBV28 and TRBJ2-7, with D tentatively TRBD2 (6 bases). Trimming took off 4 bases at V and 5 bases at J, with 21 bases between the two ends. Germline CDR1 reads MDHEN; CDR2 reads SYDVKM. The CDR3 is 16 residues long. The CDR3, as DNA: TGTGCCAGCAGTTCACTAACGGGGGACTTAGTTGACGAGCAGTACTTC. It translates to CASSSLTGDLVDEQYF.